This section outlines one T cell receptor beta chain sequence together with its context. The antigen is unknown. The data derive from a study of cytomegalovirus exposure and HLA in healthy donors. Primers: 60 Vbeta forward and 13 Jbeta reverse. Data came from immunoSEQ multiplex PCR; TCRdb stores just in-frame clones and leaves some out. The sample shows around 180,000 clones, 80% of them seen only once. Per the germline V gene, CDR1 is MGHRA and CDR2 is YSYEKL. The CDR3 extends over 15 amino acids. The V segment lost 4 bases and the J segment 5 bases; nucleotides outside the gene matches: 4. Study results and limitations: A later analysis linked about 17,000 TCR beta sequences to HLA alleles at 0.05 false discovery rate. Exclusion as indistinguishable affected some V segments, including TRBV6-2 and TRBV6-3. CMV serostatus stood as the only immune exposure information on hand.

The sample consisted of PBMCs. This receptor was obtained from a man aged 35-49 years in good health and CMV-seronegative. The V and J genes are TRBV4-1 and TRBJ2-5; 13 bases map to TRBD2. DNA of the CDR3: TGCGCCAGCAGCCCGGGACTAGCGGGGCACGAGACCCAGTACTTC. This codes for CASSPGLAGHETQYF.